This T cell receptor beta chain was sequenced during a study of T cells in Graves' hyperthyroidism and ophthalmopathy. Study results and limitations: Blood also contained most expanded thyroid clonotypes above 0.001.

The CDR3 is 15 residues long. Germline lookup yields CDR1 DFQATT and CDR2 SNEGSKA (reference sequence). Trimming took 0 bases from V and 3 from J; bases not matched to a gene: 6. Only a few counts were recorded for this clonotype. Its antigen is unknown. Amplification yielded TCR beta CDR3 regions, with RNA transcripts as the source. TCR CDR3 regions were first amplified by RT-PCR with HTBI primers. TCRdb used MiXCR to reprocess the multiplex PCR reads, holding one entry per CDR3 protein. The sample lists about 560,000 distinct CDR3 sequences, about 45% occurring once. The J gene is TRBJ2-7, the V gene TRBV20-1, with TRBD2 identical over 9 bases. Specimen: peripheral blood or thyroid tissue (not recorded which). The TCR comes from a woman aged 18-29 years with Graves' hyperthyroidism. The CDR3 DNA follows: TGCAGTGCTAGAGACGCTAGCGGGACTTTCTACGAGCAGTACTTC. Protein sequence: CSARDASGTFYEQYF.